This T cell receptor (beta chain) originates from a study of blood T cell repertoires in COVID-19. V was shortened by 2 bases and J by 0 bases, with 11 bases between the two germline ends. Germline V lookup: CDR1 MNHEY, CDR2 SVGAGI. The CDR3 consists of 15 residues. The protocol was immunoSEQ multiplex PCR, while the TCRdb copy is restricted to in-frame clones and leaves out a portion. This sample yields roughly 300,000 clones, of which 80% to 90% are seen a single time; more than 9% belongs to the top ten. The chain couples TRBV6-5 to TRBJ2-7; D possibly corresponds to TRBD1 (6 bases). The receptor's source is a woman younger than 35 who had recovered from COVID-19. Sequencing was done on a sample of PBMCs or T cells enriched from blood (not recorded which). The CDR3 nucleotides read TGTGCCAGCAGTTACAGGACAGCCTACTCCTACGAGCAGTACTTC. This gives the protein CASSYRTAYSYEQYF.